This entry lists 28 T cell receptor beta chains sequenced from one sample in a study of blood T cell repertoires in COVID-19. Libraries were prepared by immunoSEQ multiplex PCR; TCRdb keeps only in-frame clonotypes and omits some of them. The sample has 160,000 or so clones; roughly 86% are singletons. Sequenced input: peripheral blood. These receptors all stem from a woman aged 55-75 years who had recovered from COVID-19.

This chain uses TRBV5-4 with TRBJ1-6; D is ambiguous. Per the germline V gene, CDR1 is SGHNT and CDR2 is YYREEE (reference sequence). This CDR3 comprises 14 residues. Trimming removed 0 bases at V and 7 bases at J, with 8 bases between. The CDR3: CASSLDGVNSPLHF. The CDR3 nucleotides read TGTGCCAGCAGCTTGGACGGTGTAAATTCACCCCTCCACTTT.

The chain carries TRBV5-1 and TRBJ1-1; D not resolved. The germline V and J ends were trimmed by 4 bases and 3 bases, with 16 bases remaining between them. The CDR3 has 15 amino acids. Germline V lookup: CDR1 SGHRS, CDR2 YFSETQ. The DNA for the CDR3 is TGCGCCAGCAGCCCGGCCACGGGAGGTGACACTGAAGCTTTCTTT. It specifies CASSPATGGDTEAFF. Combining the CDR3 with reference TRBV5-1 and TRBJ1-1 gives the whole variable domain KAGVTQTPRYLIKTRGQQVTLSCSPISGHRSVSWYQQTPGQGLQFLFEYFSETQRNKGNFPGRFSGRQFSNSRSEMNVSTLELGDSALYLCASSPATGGDTEAFFGQGTRLTVV.

J is TRBJ1-1 and V is TRBV27; no firm D call. Per germline, CDR1 MNHEY and CDR2 SMNVEV (reference sequence). This CDR3 has 14 amino acids. Trimming removed 2 bases from V and 0 bases from J, with 7 bases in between. The CDR3 protein is CASSLGRLNTEAFF. The CDR3 bases are TGTGCCAGCAGTTTAGGCAGGCTGAACACTGAAGCTTTCTTT.

The gene calls are TRBV2 and TRBJ1-1; 8 bases agree with TRBD1. Unmatched junction bases numbered 10, after V lost 8 bases and J lost 5 bases. This CDR3 region has 14 residues. Germline V gives CDR1 SNHLY, CDR2 FYNNEI. The DNA of the CDR3 is TGTGCCAGCGGGGCAGGGGGCGGGCGGACTGAAGCTTTCTTT. It specifies CASGAGGGRTEAFF.

The chain carries TRBV18 and TRBJ1-3, with unresolved D. The CDR3 totals 13 residues. Germline values: CDR1 KGHSH, CDR2 LQKENI. V lost 2 bases to trimming and J lost 6 bases, with 8 bases between them. The CDR3 loop reads CASSPREINTIYF. The CDR3 DNA reads TGTGCCAGCTCACCAAGAGAGATAAACACCATATATTTT.

The chain employs TRBV18 and TRBJ1-1; D is unclear. V was pared by 2 bases and J by 4 bases, with 11 bases between. CDR1 and CDR2 (germline): KGHSH, LQKENI. This CDR3 is built from 14 residues. The CDR3 reads CASSPGQDFTEAFF. CDR3 sequence (DNA): TGTGCCAGCTCACCAGGGCAGGACTTCACTGAAGCTTTCTTT.

V gene TRBV7-2 combines with J gene TRBJ2-1; D is possibly TRBD1 (6 bases). Germline values: CDR1 SGHTA, CDR2 FQGNSA. The CDR3 totals 14 residues. The V and J ends lost 6 bases and 6 bases respectively, with 15 bases between them. CDR3 region: CASRREQGSNEQFF. The CDR3 nucleotides read TGTGCCAGCAGGCGTGAACAGGGCTCCAATGAGCAGTTCTTC.

DNA of the CDR3: TGTGCCAGCAGCCGGACAGGTAATCAGCCCCAGCATTTT. Protein: CASSRTGNQPQHF. The rearrangement joins TRBV14 to TRBJ1-5, with 7 bases fitting TRBD1. Germline V lookup: CDR1 SGHDN, CDR2 FVKESK. CDR3 length: 13 residues. V shed 4 bases, J shed 4 bases, and the junction held 1 base outside the gene matches.

The gene calls are TRBV27 and TRBJ2-1, with 9 bases matching TRBD1. This CDR3 region has 16 residues. Germline V gene sequence: CDR1 MNHEY, CDR2 SMNVEV (reference sequence). The V and J ends lost 3 bases and 7 bases, in that order; junction bases with no gene match: 10. This CDR3 reads CASSFGPRTGANEQFF. CDR3 nucleotides: TGTGCCAGCAGTTTCGGGCCCCGGACAGGGGCAAATGAGCAGTTCTTC.

The chain links TRBV6-6 to TRBJ2-7; D gene unclear. CDR1 MNHNY and CDR2 SVGAGI come from the germline V gene (reference sequence). Between the trimmed V and J ends, which lost 0 bases and 4 bases, there was a span of 4 bases. The CDR3 runs to 12 residues. The CDR3 DNA sequence: TGTGCCAGCAGTTACTCCCCATACGAGCAGTACTTC. Its protein product is CASSYSPYEQYF.

The chain has TRBV7-9 and TRBJ1-1, with a possible D match to TRBD1 (6 bases). V lost 7 bases, J lost 1 base, and 19 bases lay in between. This CDR3 is 16 amino acids long. Germline CDR1 is SEHNR and CDR2 is FQNEAQ (reference sequence). The CDR3: CASTYWVDRRNTEAFF. The CDR3, as DNA: TGTGCCAGCACCTATTGGGTGGACAGAAGGAACACTGAAGCTTTCTTT. The full variable domain, its missing parts supplied by reference TRBV7-9 and TRBJ1-1, is DTGVSQNPRHKITKRGQNVTFRCDPISEHNRLYWYRQTLGQGPEFLTYFQNEAQLEKSRLLSDRFSAERPKGSFSTLEIQRTEQGDSAMYLCASTYWVDRRNTEAFFGQGTRLTVV.

This clone appeared a few times. The CDR3 loop is CASSRGPSSYNEQFF. The CDR3 nucleotides are TGTGCCAGCAGCAGGGGTCCCAGCTCCTACAATGAGCAGTTCTTC. The chain joins TRBV9 to TRBJ2-1; D may be TRBD1 (5 bases). V lost 4 bases and J 0 bases, leaving 11 bases between the germline ends. The CDR3 consists of 15 residues. Germline CDR1 reads SGDLS; CDR2 reads YYNGEE.

The chain employs TRBV12-2 and TRBJ2-5; the DNA was not compared with TRBD2, the D call given in the table. TRBV12-2 has pseudogene status. CDR3 length equals 18 residues. CDR3 region: CASRLAQVVAGAQETQYF. In DNA form, the CDR3 reads TGTGCAAGTCGCTTAGCGCAGGTCGTAGCGGGGGCTCAAGAGACCCAGTACTTC.

This chain joins TRBV5-1 and TRBJ2-3; the match to TRBD1 covers 7 bases. Per germline, CDR1 SGHRS and CDR2 YFSETQ. The CDR3 loop spans 15 amino acids. The trim removed 5 bases at V and 0 bases at J, leaving 6 bases unmatched. In nucleotides, the CDR3 is TGCGCCAGCAGGGGGGACAGTAGAAGCACAGATACGCAGTATTTT. Amino acids: CASRGDSRSTDTQYF. Variable domain in full (rest from reference TRBV5-1 and TRBJ2-3): KAGVTQTPRYLIKTRGQQVTLSCSPISGHRSVSWYQQTPGQGLQFLFEYFSETQRNKGNFPGRFSGRQFSNSRSEMNVSTLELGDSALYLCASRGDSRSTDTQYFGPGTRLTVL.

The chain links TRBV2 to TRBJ1-1, with 7 nucleotides matching TRBD1. J lost 3 bases, V lost 0 bases, and 10 bases had no gene match. The CDR3 sequence is 17 residues long. Per the germline V gene, CDR1 is SNHLY and CDR2 is FYNNEI. CDR3 coding DNA: TGTGCCAGCAGTGAAGCGCTTATACAGGGGCGCGACACTGAAGCTTTCTTT. It yields the protein CASSEALIQGRDTEAFF.

This clone was seen a single time. The rearrangement links TRBV19 to TRBJ2-2, with TRBD2 matching 10 bases. Germline loops: CDR1 LNHDA, CDR2 SQIVND (reference sequence). V lost 2 bases, J lost 5 bases, and 2 bases stayed unmatched. The CDR3 covers 15 residues. CDR3 nucleotide sequence: TGTGCCAGTAGTATACTAGCGGGGGATACCGGGGAGCTGTTTTTT. Translating gives CASSILAGDTGELFF. The full variable domain, its missing parts supplied by reference TRBV19 and TRBJ2-2, is DGGITQSPKYLFRKEGQNVTLSCEQNLNHDAMYWYRQDPGQGLRLIYYSQIVNDFQKGDIAEGYSVSREKKESFPLTVTSAQKNPTAFYLCASSILAGDTGELFFGEGSRLTVL.

The CDR3: CASRQQDTGELFF. The CDR3 nucleotides are TGTGCCAGCAGACAGCAGGACACCGGGGAGCTGTTTTTT. The V gene is TRBV11-1, the J gene TRBJ2-2; D gene unclear. Germline-derived CDR1 and CDR2 are SGHAT and FQDESV (reference sequence). The CDR3 covers 13 residues. V lost 6 bases and J 3 bases, leaving 8 bases between the germline ends.

Points on this clone: The sample has other DNA sequences that encode this CDR3 too. The rearrangement joins TRBV5-1 to TRBJ1-1; tentative D call: TRBD1 (6 bases). Germline V CDR1 and CDR2: SGHRS, YFSETQ. The CDR3 contains 15 residues. The V end was cut by 0 bases, the J end by 1 base, with 10 bases between. In nucleotides, the CDR3 is TGCGCCAGCAGCTTGGGACAGGCGCCGAACACTGAAGCTTTCTTT. Translated, it gives CASSLGQAPNTEAFF.

The chain links TRBV18 to TRBJ1-5; D gene ambiguous. Trimming removed 6 bases at V and 7 bases at J, with 13 bases between. The CDR3 runs 13 residues. In germline, CDR1 is KGHSH, CDR2 LQKENI. The CDR3 protein is CASSPGREQPQHF. The CDR3, as DNA: TGTGCCAGCTCTCCTGGTAGGGAGCAGCCCCAGCATTTT.

V and J are TRBV21-1 and TRBJ2-7; the DNA was not used to check the table's D call, TRBD1. TRBV21-1 is tagged as a pseudogene. The CDR3 contains 13 residues. The CDR3 loop reads CARWTGEGYEQYF. CDR3 DNA: TGTGCCAGATGGACAGGGGAAGGTTACGAGCAGTACTTC.

This clone was seen a handful of times. The rearrangement joins TRBV2 to TRBJ2-2, with D perhaps matching TRBD1 (6 bases). Germline CDR1 and CDR2: SNHLY and FYNNEI. This CDR3 comprises 12 residues. V was clipped by 6 bases and J by 7 bases, with 9 bases between them. CDR3 in DNA: TGTGCCAGCAGACCAGGGGTCGGGGAGCTGTTTTTT. Residues: CASRPGVGELFF.

The chain employs TRBV12-3 or TRBV12-4 and TRBJ2-7; D gene ambiguous. Trimming cost V 6 bases and J 0 bases, with 9 bases left between them. The CDR3 runs 13 residues. The CDR3, as DNA: TGTGCCAGCAGGACTCGGAGCTCCTACGAGCAGTACTTC. Translating it yields CASRTRSSYEQYF.

The chain combines TRBV5-1 with TRBJ2-7, with 7 bases lining up with TRBD1. Germline CDR1 is SGHRS and CDR2 is YFSETQ. This CDR3 has 12 residues. Trimming removed 0 bases from V and 9 bases from J; junction bases left unmatched: 3. Here the CDR3 DNA reads TGCGCCAGCAGCTTGGAGGGGGCACGGCAGTACTTC. Encoded protein: CASSLEGARQYF.

The CDR3 DNA follows: TGTGCCAGCACCATTGGTGGGACAGGGGTAATTGGCGAGCAGTACTTC. It encodes CASTIGGTGVIGEQYF. The rearrangement links TRBV5-6 to TRBJ2-7; 10 nucleotides line up with TRBD1. J was trimmed by 6 bases and V by 6 bases; bases with no gene match: 15. The CDR3 is made up of 16 amino acids. Germline CDR1 and CDR2: SGHDT and YYEEEE.

This clone was detected only a few times. The chain uses TRBV9 and TRBJ1-1; no definite D call. The CDR3 extends over 13 amino acids. CDR1 is SGDLS and CDR2 is YYNGEE in the germline V gene. The V end lost 4 bases, the J end lost 6 bases, and 13 bases lay between the germline ends. DNA of the CDR3: TGTGCCAGCAGCTTCATCATCGGGGCTGAAGCTTTCTTT. This encodes CASSFIIGAEAFF.

This chain joins TRBV6-5 and TRBJ2-7; 7 bases are shared with TRBD1. Germline V CDR1 and CDR2: MNHEY, SVGAGI. CDR3 size: 14 residues. V lost 6 bases to trimming and J lost 2 bases; unmatched junction nucleotides: 7. The DNA of the CDR3 is TGTGCCAGCAGCCACGCAGGGGGAACCTACGAGCAGTACTTC. As protein: CASSHAGGTYEQYF.

To note about this clone: Other DNA sequences in this specimen translate into the identical CDR3. The chain joins TRBV6-5 to TRBJ1-3; the D is unclear. The ends were cut back, 7 bases at V and 2 bases at J, with 6 bases in the middle. Looked up from germline, CDR1 is MNHEY and CDR2 is SVGAGI. The CDR3 loop spans 12 amino acids. CDR3 nucleotides: TGTGCCAGCACCCGGGCTGGAAACACCATATATTTT. Translated, it gives CASTRAGNTIYF.

This clone was observed a few times. The chain has TRBV5-5 and TRBJ1-2, with TRBD1 as a possible D gene (5 bases). Trimming stripped 0 bases from V and 7 bases from J, with 16 bases between. The CDR3 loop spans 15 amino acids. Germline CDR1 SGHKS, CDR2 YYEKEE (reference sequence). The CDR3 DNA sequence: TGTGCCAGCAGCTTGGTAGTCGACAGAGCCTCTGGCTACACCTTC. Translating it yields CASSLVVDRASGYTF.